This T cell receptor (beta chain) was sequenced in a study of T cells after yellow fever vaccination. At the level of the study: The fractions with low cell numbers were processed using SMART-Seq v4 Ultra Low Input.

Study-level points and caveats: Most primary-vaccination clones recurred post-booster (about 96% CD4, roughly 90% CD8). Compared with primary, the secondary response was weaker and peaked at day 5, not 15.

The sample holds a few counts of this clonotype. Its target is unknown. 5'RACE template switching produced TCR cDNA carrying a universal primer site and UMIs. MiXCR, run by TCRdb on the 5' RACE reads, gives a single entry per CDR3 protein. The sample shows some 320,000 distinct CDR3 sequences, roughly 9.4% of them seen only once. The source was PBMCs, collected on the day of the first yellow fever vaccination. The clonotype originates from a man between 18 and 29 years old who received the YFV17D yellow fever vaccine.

The CDR3: CASSLGARTQETQYF. CDR3 sequence (DNA): TGTGCCAGCAGCTTAGGGGCGCGAACCCAAGAGACCCAGTACTTC. The chain has TRBV7-8 and TRBJ2-5; D is unresolved. The CDR3 is 15 amino acids. V was cut by 1 base and J by 1 base, with 10 bases left in between. Germline V CDR1 and CDR2: SGHVS, FQNEAQ.